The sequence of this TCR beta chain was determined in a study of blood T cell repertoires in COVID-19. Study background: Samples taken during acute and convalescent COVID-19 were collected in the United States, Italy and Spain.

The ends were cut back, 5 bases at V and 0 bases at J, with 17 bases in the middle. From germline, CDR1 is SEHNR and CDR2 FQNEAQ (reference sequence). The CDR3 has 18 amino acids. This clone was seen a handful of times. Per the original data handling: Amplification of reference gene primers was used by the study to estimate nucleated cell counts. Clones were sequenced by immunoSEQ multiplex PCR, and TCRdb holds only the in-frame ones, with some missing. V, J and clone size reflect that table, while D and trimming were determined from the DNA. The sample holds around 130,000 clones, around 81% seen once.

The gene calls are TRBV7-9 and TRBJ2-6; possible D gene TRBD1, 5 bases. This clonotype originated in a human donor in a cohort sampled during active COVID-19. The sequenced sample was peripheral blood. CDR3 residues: CASSPQTATTSGANVLTF. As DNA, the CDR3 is TGTGCCAGCAGCCCCCAGACAGCCACGACCTCTGGGGCCAACGTCCTGACTTTC. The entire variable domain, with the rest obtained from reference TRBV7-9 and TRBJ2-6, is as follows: DTGVSQNPRHKITKRGQNVTFRCDPISEHNRLYWYRQTLGQGPEFLTYFQNEAQLEKSRLLSDRFSAERPKGSFSTLEIQRTEQGDSAMYLCASSPQTATTSGANVLTFGAGSRLTVL.